The 32 T cell receptor beta chains in this list originate from one sample, sequenced in a study of OX40 agonist ivuxolimab in advanced cancers. Sequenced by immunoSEQ multiplex PCR; TCRdb stores in-frame clones only, minus some. The top ten clones hold roughly 25% of a sample with 33,000 or so clones, around 87% of them seen once. The material sequenced was CD4+ or CD8+ T cells sorted from blood, taken in a trial of the OX40 agonist ivuxolimab. These receptors were collected from an adult with an advanced solid tumor such as melanoma, head and neck, liver or kidney cancer.

CDR3 sequence (DNA): TGTGCCAGCTCACCACCGGGGGTCCAAAACAATGAGCAGTTCTTC. Encoded protein: CASSPPGVQNNEQFF. The rearrangement uses TRBV18 and TRBJ2-1, with D perhaps assigned TRBD1 or TRBD2 (5 bases each). Germline values: CDR1 KGHSH, CDR2 LQKENI. This CDR3 contains 15 residues. V shed 0 bases and J shed 5 bases, with 11 bases lying between them.

This chain connects TRBV19 to TRBJ2-2; no clear D. Germline V CDR1 and CDR2: LNHDA, SQIVND (reference sequence). The CDR3 spans 12 residues. Trimming removed 6 bases at V and 5 bases at J, with 7 bases between. The CDR3 DNA reads as TGTGCCAGTAGCATGAGAACCGGGGAGCTGTTTTTT. Its translation is CASSMRTGELFF.

The chain recombines TRBV19 with TRBJ2-1; D remains unclear. The CDR3 length is 13 residues. The V end was cut by 5 bases, the J end by 10 bases, with 15 bases between. The germline V gene has CDR1 LNHDA and CDR2 SQIVND (reference sequence). In DNA form, the CDR3 reads TGTGCCAGTAGTCCCCCCGGTAGCAGGGAGCAGTTCTTC. Translating it yields CASSPPGSREQFF.

This rearrangement joins TRBV27 to TRBJ1-5, with a possible D match to TRBD1 (5 bases). Per the germline V gene, CDR1 is MNHEY and CDR2 is SMNVEV (reference sequence). The V and J ends lost 2 bases and 9 bases respectively, with 11 bases between them. This CDR3 has 13 amino acids. CDR3 sequence (DNA): TGTGCCAGCAGTTTAAGGTTCGGGGGGCCCCAGCATTTT. The encoded protein is CASSLRFGGPQHF.

Only one count was recorded for this clone. The rearrangement uses TRBV10-1 and TRBJ2-4, with D tentatively TRBD2 (6 bases). CDR1 and CDR2 (germline): WNHNN, SYGVQD (reference sequence). The CDR3 is made up of 14 amino acids. V lost 0 bases to trimming and J lost 9 bases, with 12 bases between them. The CDR3 sequence: CASSESGTGGIQYF. CDR3 DNA: TGCGCCAGCAGTGAGTCCGGGACTGGGGGCATTCAGTACTTC.

The CDR3 DNA is TGTGCCAGCAGGGACAGTTTAGGGTCTTATCAGCCCCAGCATTTT. Encoded protein: CASRDSLGSYQPQHF. The chain is built from TRBV28 and TRBJ1-5; possible D gene TRBD1, 6 bases. V was pared by 6 bases and J by 5 bases, with 17 bases between. The CDR3 consists of 15 residues. The germline CDR1 and CDR2 sequences are MDHEN and SYDVKM.

The chain recombines TRBV2 with TRBJ2-5, with a possible D match to TRBD2 (6 bases). The CDR3 length is 13 residues. Germline CDR1 SNHLY, CDR2 FYNNEI. Written as DNA, the CDR3 is TGTGCTATCCAGGGAGGAGGGAGGGAGACCCAGTACTTC. Its translation: CAIQGGGRETQYF.

The J gene is TRBJ1-3, the V gene TRBV7-6; a possible D gene is TRBD1 (5 bases). Trimming stripped 3 bases from V and 4 bases from J, with 13 bases between. The germline CDR1 and CDR2 sequences are SGHVS and FNYEAQ. The length of the CDR3 is 15 residues. In DNA, the CDR3 is TGTGCCAGCAGCTTGGGGGTCCTAGGAGGAAACACCATATATTTT. Amino acids: CASSLGVLGGNTIYF.

The chain uses TRBV28 and TRBJ1-4, with 9 bases identical to TRBD1. CDR3 length: 14 amino acids. Germline CDR1 is MDHEN and CDR2 is SYDVKM. J gave up 10 bases and V 6 bases, and 9 bases lay outside the gene matches. The CDR3: CASRPQGARVKLFF. DNA for the CDR3: TGTGCCAGCAGACCACAGGGGGCGCGTGTAAAACTGTTTTTT.

The table lists this clone with a count of one. V is TRBV5-1 and J is TRBJ2-3, with D unresolved. V lost 1 base to trimming and J lost 3 bases, with 12 bases between them. CDR1 and CDR2 (germline): SGHRS, YFSETQ. The CDR3 has 15 residues. The CDR3 here is CASSLMASSTDTQYF. The CDR3 coding sequence is TGCGCCAGCAGCTTGATGGCTAGTAGTACAGATACGCAGTATTTT.

This clone was observed once. The chain couples TRBV19 to TRBJ2-2; D gene ambiguous. V was pared by 5 bases and J by 7 bases, with 14 bases between. The CDR3 spans 14 residues. Germline V gene lookup returns CDR1 LNHDA and CDR2 SQIVND (reference sequence). Here the CDR3 reads CASSPRWQGGELFF. DNA for the CDR3: TGTGCCAGTAGTCCCCGTTGGCAAGGCGGGGAGCTGTTTTTT.

V is TRBV28 and J is TRBJ1-1; 8 bases map to TRBD1. CDR1 is MDHEN, CDR2 SYDVKM, per germline. The ends lost 5 bases at V and 4 bases at J; junction bases unmatched: 12. There are 16 residues in the CDR3. As DNA, the CDR3 is TGTGCCAGCAGTAAGAACAGGGGGATAATGGGCACTGAAGCTTTCTTT. Its protein is CASSKNRGIMGTEAFF.

The chain couples TRBV11-2 to TRBJ1-3; 7 bases match TRBD1. This CDR3 has 14 amino acids. After removal of 4 bases from V and 2 bases from J, the junction contained 2 bases not matched to a gene. Germline V gene data show CDR1 as SGHAT and CDR2 as FQNNGV. The CDR3 is CASSSGTAGNTIYF. The CDR3 DNA follows: TGTGCCAGCAGCTCCGGGACAGCTGGAAACACCATATATTTT. The variable domain in full, completed from reference TRBV11-2 and TRBJ1-3, reads EAGVAQSPRYKIIEKRQSVAFWCNPISGHATLYWYQQILGQGPKLLIQFQNNGVVDDSQLPKDRFSAERLKGVDSTLKIQPAKLEDSAVYLCASSSGTAGNTIYFGEGSWLTVV.

The chain couples TRBV12-2 to TRBJ2-5; the table's D gene call, TRBD1, was not cross checked with the DNA. TRBV12-2 counts as a pseudogene. This CDR3 is built from 14 residues. The CDR3 spells CAFRTGADQETQYF. The CDR3 region has the DNA TGTGCATTTCGGACAGGGGCTGACCAAGAGACCCAGTACTTC.

This chain joins TRBV5-1 and TRBJ2-5, with TRBD2 matching 7 bases. Trimming took 4 bases from V and 4 from J; bases not matched to a gene: 10. The CDR3 is 15 amino acids. Germline V gene data show CDR1 as SGHRS and CDR2 as YFSETQ. The CDR3 protein is CASSPWAGEGETQYF. The CDR3, as DNA: TGCGCCAGCAGCCCCTGGGCGGGAGAAGGAGAGACCCAGTACTTC.

The genes are TRBV5-4 and TRBJ2-2; 9 bases align to TRBD2. V lost 7 bases, J lost 1 base, and 5 bases stayed unmatched. Germline V gene lookup returns CDR1 SGHNT and CDR2 YYREEE (reference sequence). The CDR3 covers 15 residues. CDR3 protein: CASRRAGGNTGELFF. The CDR3 DNA follows: TGTGCCAGCCGGCGAGCGGGAGGGAACACCGGGGAGCTGTTTTTT.

The chain carries TRBV7-6 and TRBJ1-1; D possibly corresponds to TRBD1 (5 bases). Germline CDR1 reads SGHVS; CDR2 reads FNYEAQ. The CDR3 consists of 14 residues. With 0 bases removed from V and 4 bases from J, the gap between germline ends came to 9 bases. The CDR3 loop is CASSLAGPGTEAFF. CDR3 bases: TGTGCCAGCAGCTTAGCGGGGCCTGGCACTGAAGCTTTCTTT.

This clone has more than one count but fewer than ten. The V call is TRBV5-1, the J call TRBJ1-1; D may be TRBD1 (5 bases). The V gene lost 4 bases and the J gene lost 6 bases, with 22 bases spanning the gap. Germline V lookup: CDR1 SGHRS, CDR2 YFSETQ. The length of the CDR3 is 16 residues. CDR3 coding DNA: TGCGCCAGCAGCCCCCTGGGCAGATCCGGGGGAGCTGAAGCTTTCTTT. Amino acid sequence: CASSPLGRSGGAEAFF.

The rearrangement links TRBV6-1 to TRBJ2-7, with TRBD2 matching over 13 bases. Germline assignment: CDR1 MNHNS and CDR2 SASEGT. The CDR3 covers 13 residues. V lost 9 bases and J lost 7; bases outside the gene matches: 6. The CDR3 DNA reads as TGTGCCAGTAAACTAGCGGGAGGGCAGGAGCAGTACTTC. This codes for CASKLAGGQEQYF.

V usage is TRBV7-9 and J usage is TRBJ2-3; the match to TRBD2 covers 11 bases. This CDR3 has 16 residues. V dropped 4 bases and J dropped 0; count of bases not matched to a gene: 3. In germline, CDR1 is SEHNR, CDR2 FQNEAQ (reference sequence). The CDR3 is CASSSTSGRSTDTQYF. The CDR3 DNA reads TGTGCCAGCAGCTCAACTAGCGGGAGAAGCACAGATACGCAGTATTTT. The full variable domain, completed using reference TRBV7-9 and TRBJ2-3, is DTGVSQNPRHKITKRGQNVTFRCDPISEHNRLYWYRQTLGQGPEFLTYFQNEAQLEKSRLLSDRFSAERPKGSFSTLEIQRTEQGDSAMYLCASSSTSGRSTDTQYFGPGTRLTVL.

The rearrangement joins TRBV4-2 to TRBJ1-1, with 9 positions matching TRBD1. The V gene end was trimmed by 5 bases and the J gene end by 11 bases; junction bases not matched to a gene: 12. CDR3 length: 14 amino acids. Germline CDR1 and CDR2: LGHNA and YNFKEQ. This chain's CDR3 is CASSLPGTGPGAFF. CDR3 sequence (DNA): TGTGCCAGCAGCTTGCCCGGGACAGGGCCCGGCGCTTTCTTT.

J is TRBJ2-1 and V is TRBV19; TRBD1 matches at 8 bases. The CDR3 has 13 amino acids. V shed 7 bases and J 8 bases; nucleotides not matched to a gene: 7. Looked up from germline, CDR1 is LNHDA and CDR2 is SQIVND (reference sequence). The CDR3 nucleotides read TGTGCCAGTATAGGACAGGGAAGATATGAGCAGTTCTTC. Translating gives CASIGQGRYEQFF.

A single count supports this clone. V gene TRBV7-2 combines with J gene TRBJ2-1; 8 nucleotides match TRBD2. This CDR3 has 15 amino acids. The J segment lost 0 bases and the V segment lost 6 bases, leaving 4 bases of the junction unmatched. Germline-derived CDR1 and CDR2 are SGHTA and FQGNSA. CDR3 sequence reads: CASRISGSSYNEQFF. In DNA form, the CDR3 reads TGTGCCAGCAGAATCAGCGGGAGCTCCTACAATGAGCAGTTCTTC.

This chain joins TRBV5-6 and TRBJ1-1; D is uncertain. Germline V gene lookup returns CDR1 SGHDT and CDR2 YYEEEE. The V and J ends lost 2 bases and 5 bases respectively, with 7 bases between them. There are 12 residues in the CDR3. The CDR3 is CASSFRPTEAFF. The CDR3, as DNA: TGTGCCAGCAGCTTTAGGCCTACTGAAGCTTTCTTT.

J is TRBJ2-1 and V is TRBV5-1; no clear D. Looked up from germline, CDR1 is SGHRS and CDR2 is YFSETQ. Trimming shortened V by 4 bases and J by 0 bases, and 17 bases separated the two germline ends. CDR3 length: 17 residues. The CDR3 DNA reads as TGCGCCAGCAGCACACGACTCAGCGCGAGCTCCTACAATGAGCAGTTCTTC. It specifies CASSTRLSASSYNEQFF. The full variable domain, rest sourced from reference TRBV5-1 and TRBJ2-1, is KAGVTQTPRYLIKTRGQQVTLSCSPISGHRSVSWYQQTPGQGLQFLFEYFSETQRNKGNFPGRFSGRQFSNSRSEMNVSTLELGDSALYLCASSTRLSASSYNEQFFGPGTRLTVL.

This rearrangement joins TRBV7-9 to TRBJ2-1; the match to TRBD1 covers 7 bases. Germline-derived CDR1 and CDR2 are SEHNR and FQNEAQ (reference sequence). Unmatched junction bases numbered 11, after V lost 8 bases and J lost 4 bases. This CDR3 contains 15 residues. In DNA, the CDR3 is TGTGCCAGCCCGAAACCCGGGACAGATTACAATGAGCAGTTCTTC. Amino acid sequence: CASPKPGTDYNEQFF.

The chain carries TRBV2 and TRBJ2-4; weak D call: TRBD1 (5 bases). Germline values: CDR1 SNHLY, CDR2 FYNNEI. The CDR3 runs 17 residues. Trimming left V 9 bases short and J 0 bases short, with 21 bases between. CDR3 nucleotides: TGTGCCAGTGGAGCCAGGGTAAAAGTAAAAGCCAAAAACATTCAGTACTTC. This encodes CASGARVKVKAKNIQYF.

The J gene is TRBJ2-3, the V gene TRBV29-1; 7 bases fit TRBD1. The ends lost 7 bases at V and 2 bases at J; junction bases unmatched: 6. This CDR3 has 13 amino acids. Germline V gene data show CDR1 as SQVTM and CDR2 as ANQGSEA. The CDR3 protein is CSGRQGFTDTQYF. CDR3 DNA: TGCAGCGGCCGACAGGGCTTCACAGATACGCAGTATTTT.

The chain carries TRBV13 and TRBJ2-5; 12 bases are a match to TRBD2. CDR3 length: 18 amino acids. V dropped 0 bases and J dropped 3; count of bases not matched to a gene: 8. Germline V gene data show CDR1 as PRHDT and CDR2 as FYEKMQ (reference sequence). The chain's CDR3 is CASSLGRGLAGSEETQYF. Here the CDR3 DNA reads TGTGCCAGCAGCTTAGGCCGAGGACTAGCGGGATCGGAAGAGACCCAGTACTTC.

The chain has TRBV5-4 and TRBJ1-3; 8 bases are shared with TRBD1. V was pared by 3 bases and J by 1 base, with 12 bases of the junction left unmatched. From germline, CDR1 is SGHNT and CDR2 YYREEE (reference sequence). This CDR3 is 18 amino acids long. The CDR3 loop is CASSSGTGGAVSGNTIYF. CDR3 in DNA: TGTGCCAGCAGCTCAGGCACAGGGGGTGCGGTTTCTGGAAACACCATATATTTT.

The J gene is TRBJ2-1, the V gene TRBV11-2; tentative D call: TRBD2 (5 bases). The V end was cut by 0 bases, the J end by 3 bases, with 15 bases between. This CDR3 is 17 amino acids long. Germline lookup yields CDR1 SGHAT and CDR2 FQNNGV. As DNA, the CDR3 is TGTGCCAGCAGCTTAGATAAGTCAGCGGCGGGCTACAATGAGCAGTTCTTC. This gives the protein CASSLDKSAAGYNEQFF. Based on the CDR3 plus reference TRBV11-2 and TRBJ2-1, the full variable domain is EAGVAQSPRYKIIEKRQSVAFWCNPISGHATLYWYQQILGQGPKLLIQFQNNGVVDDSQLPKDRFSAERLKGVDSTLKIQPAKLEDSAVYLCASSLDKSAAGYNEQFFGPGTRLTVL.

The chain uses TRBV5-1 and TRBJ2-5, with a possible D match to TRBD2 (6 bases). The V end was cut by 2 bases, the J end by 5 bases, with 7 bases between. Germline V lookup: CDR1 SGHRS, CDR2 YFSETQ. The CDR3 runs 12 residues. CDR3 sequence reads: CASSFTSETQYF. The CDR3 DNA is TGCGCCAGCAGCTTCACTAGCGAGACCCAGTACTTC.